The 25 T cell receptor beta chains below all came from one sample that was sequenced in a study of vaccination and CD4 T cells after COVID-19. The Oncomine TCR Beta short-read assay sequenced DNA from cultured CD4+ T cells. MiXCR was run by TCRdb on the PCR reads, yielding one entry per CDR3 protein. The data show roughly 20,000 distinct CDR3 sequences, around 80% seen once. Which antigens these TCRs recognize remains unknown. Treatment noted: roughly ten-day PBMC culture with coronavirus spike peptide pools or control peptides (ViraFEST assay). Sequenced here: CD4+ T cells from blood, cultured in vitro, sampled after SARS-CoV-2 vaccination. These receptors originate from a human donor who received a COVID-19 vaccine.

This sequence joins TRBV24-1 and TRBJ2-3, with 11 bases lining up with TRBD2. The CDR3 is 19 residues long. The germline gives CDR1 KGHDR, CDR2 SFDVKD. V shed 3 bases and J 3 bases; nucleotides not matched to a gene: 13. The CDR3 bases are TGTGCCACCAGTGATGCACATTCGACTAGCGGGGTATGGACAGATACGCAGTATTTT. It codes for CATSDAHSTSGVWTDTQYF.

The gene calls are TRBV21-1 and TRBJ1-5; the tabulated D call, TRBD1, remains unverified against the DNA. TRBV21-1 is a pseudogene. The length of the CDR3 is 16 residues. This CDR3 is CASSSRAGLKVGPQHF. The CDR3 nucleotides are TGTGCCAGCAGCTCCCGGGCGGGTCTAAAAGTAGGGCCCCAGCATTTT.

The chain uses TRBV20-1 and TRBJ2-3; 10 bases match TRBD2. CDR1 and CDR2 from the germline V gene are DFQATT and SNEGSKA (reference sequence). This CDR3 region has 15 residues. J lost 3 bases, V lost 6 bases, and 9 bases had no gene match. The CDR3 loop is CSAPRAGGRTDTQYF. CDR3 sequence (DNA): TGCAGTGCGCCTCGAGCGGGGGGGCGGACAGATACGCAGTATTTT.

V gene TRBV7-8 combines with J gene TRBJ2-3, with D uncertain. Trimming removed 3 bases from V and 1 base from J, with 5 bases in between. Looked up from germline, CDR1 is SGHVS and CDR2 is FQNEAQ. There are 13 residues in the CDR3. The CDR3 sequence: CASSFGRTDTQYF. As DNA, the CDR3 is TGTGCCAGCAGCTTCGGCCGCACAGATACGCAGTATTTT. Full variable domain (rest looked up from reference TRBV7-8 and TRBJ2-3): GAGVSQSPRYKVAKRGQDVALRCDPISGHVSLFWYQQALGQGPEFLTYFQNEAQLDKSGLPSDRFFAERPEGSVSTLKIQRTQQEDSAVYLCASSFGRTDTQYFGPGTRLTVL.

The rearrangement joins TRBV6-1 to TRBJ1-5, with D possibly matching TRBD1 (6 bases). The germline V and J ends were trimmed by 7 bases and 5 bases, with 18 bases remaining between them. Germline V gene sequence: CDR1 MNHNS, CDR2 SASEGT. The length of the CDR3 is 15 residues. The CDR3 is CASKIDRYLDQPQHF. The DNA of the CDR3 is TGTGCCAGCAAGATAGACAGGTATCTCGATCAGCCCCAGCATTTT.

CDR3 in amino acids: CASSRTAGETQYF. The CDR3 region has the DNA TGTGCCAGCAGTCGGACTGCCGGGGAGACCCAGTACTTC. This rearrangement joins TRBV5-4 to TRBJ2-5, with D tentatively TRBD2 (5 bases). The CDR3 sequence is 13 residues long. Trimming cost V 5 bases and J 5 bases, with 13 bases left between them. Looked up from germline, CDR1 is SGHNT and CDR2 is YYREEE (reference sequence).

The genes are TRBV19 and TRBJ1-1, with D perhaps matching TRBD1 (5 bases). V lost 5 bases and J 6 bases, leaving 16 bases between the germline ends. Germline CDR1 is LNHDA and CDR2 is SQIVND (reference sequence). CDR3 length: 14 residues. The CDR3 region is CASSAGRRSPEAFF. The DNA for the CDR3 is TGTGCCAGTAGTGCAGGGAGAAGGTCCCCTGAAGCTTTCTTT.

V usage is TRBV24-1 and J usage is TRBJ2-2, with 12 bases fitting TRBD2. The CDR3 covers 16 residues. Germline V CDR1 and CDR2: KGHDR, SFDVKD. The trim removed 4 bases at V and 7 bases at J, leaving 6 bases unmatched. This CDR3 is CATSDSSGGAIGELFF. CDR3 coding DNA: TGTGCCACCAGTGACTCTAGCGGGGGGGCTATCGGGGAGCTGTTTTTT.

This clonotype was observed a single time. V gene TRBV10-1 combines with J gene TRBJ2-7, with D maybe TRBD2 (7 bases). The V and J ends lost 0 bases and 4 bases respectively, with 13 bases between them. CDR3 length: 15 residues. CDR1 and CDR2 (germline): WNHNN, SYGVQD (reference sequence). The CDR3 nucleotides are TGCGCCAGCAGTGAGTCACGGGGGGCCCTATACGAGCAGTACTTC. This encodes CASSESRGALYEQYF.

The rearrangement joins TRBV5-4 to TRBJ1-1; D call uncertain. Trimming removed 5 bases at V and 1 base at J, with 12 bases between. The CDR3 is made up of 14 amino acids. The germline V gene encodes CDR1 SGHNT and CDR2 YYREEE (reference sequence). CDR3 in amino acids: CASRVDAENTEAFF. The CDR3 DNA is TGTGCCAGCAGGGTGGACGCCGAGAACACTGAAGCTTTCTTT.

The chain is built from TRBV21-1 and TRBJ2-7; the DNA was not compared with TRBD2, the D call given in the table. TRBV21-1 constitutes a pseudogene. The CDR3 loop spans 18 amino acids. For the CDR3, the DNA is TGTGCCAGCAGCAACCCCGGGACTAGCGGGGGGCTGTTCTACGAGCAGTACTTC. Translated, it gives CASSNPGTSGGLFYEQYF.

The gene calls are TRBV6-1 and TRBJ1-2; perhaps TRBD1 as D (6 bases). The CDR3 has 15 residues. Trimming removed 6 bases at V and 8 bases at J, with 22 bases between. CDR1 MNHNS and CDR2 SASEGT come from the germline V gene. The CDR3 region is CASRLGHSLGGGYTF. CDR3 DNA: TGTGCCAGCAGATTGGGACACTCCTTAGGTGGCGGCTACACCTTC.

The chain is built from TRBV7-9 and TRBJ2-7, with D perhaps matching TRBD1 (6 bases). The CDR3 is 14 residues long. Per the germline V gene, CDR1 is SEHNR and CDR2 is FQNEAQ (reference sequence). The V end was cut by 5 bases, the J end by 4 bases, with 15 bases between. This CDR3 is CASSPRDTFYEQYF. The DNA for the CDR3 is TGTGCCAGCAGCCCCCGGGACACCTTTTACGAGCAGTACTTC.

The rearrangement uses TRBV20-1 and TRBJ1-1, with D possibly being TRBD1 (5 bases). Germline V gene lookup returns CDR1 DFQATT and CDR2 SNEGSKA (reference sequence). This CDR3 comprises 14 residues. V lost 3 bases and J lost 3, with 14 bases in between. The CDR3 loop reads CSASQPGGYTEAFF. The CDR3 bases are TGCAGTGCTAGCCAGCCCGGGGGATACACTGAAGCTTTCTTT.

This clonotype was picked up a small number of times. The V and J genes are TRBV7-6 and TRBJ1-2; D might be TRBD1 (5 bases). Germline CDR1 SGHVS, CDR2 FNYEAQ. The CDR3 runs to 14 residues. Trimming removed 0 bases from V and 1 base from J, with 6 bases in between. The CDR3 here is CASSLAGGNYGYTF. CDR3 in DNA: TGTGCCAGCAGCTTAGCGGGGGGTAACTATGGCTACACCTTC.

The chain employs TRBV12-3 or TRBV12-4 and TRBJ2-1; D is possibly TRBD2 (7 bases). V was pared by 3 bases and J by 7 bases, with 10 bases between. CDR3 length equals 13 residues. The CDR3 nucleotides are TGTGCCAGCAGTTTCCGGGGGGCGAATGAGCAGTTCTTC. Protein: CASSFRGANEQFF.

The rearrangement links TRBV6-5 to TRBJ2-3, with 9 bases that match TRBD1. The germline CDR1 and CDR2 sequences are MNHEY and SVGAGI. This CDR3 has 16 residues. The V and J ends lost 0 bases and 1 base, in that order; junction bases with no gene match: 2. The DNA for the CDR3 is TGTGCCAGCAGTTACTCCCGGACAGGGGGCACAGATACGCAGTATTTT. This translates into CASSYSRTGGTDTQYF.

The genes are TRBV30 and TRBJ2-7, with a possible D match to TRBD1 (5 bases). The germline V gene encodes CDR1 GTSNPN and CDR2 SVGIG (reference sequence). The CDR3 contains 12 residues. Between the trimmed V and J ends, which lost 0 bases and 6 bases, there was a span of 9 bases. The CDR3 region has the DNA TGTGCCTGGAGTGTAGGCAGGGCCGAGCAGTACTTC. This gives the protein CAWSVGRAEQYF. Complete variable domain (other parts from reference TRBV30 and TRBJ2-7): SQTIHQWPATLVQPVGSPLSLECTVEGTSNPNLYWYRQAAGRGLQLLFYSVGIGQISSEVPQNLSASRPQDRQFILSSKKLLLSDSGFYLCAWSVGRAEQYFGPGTRLTVT.

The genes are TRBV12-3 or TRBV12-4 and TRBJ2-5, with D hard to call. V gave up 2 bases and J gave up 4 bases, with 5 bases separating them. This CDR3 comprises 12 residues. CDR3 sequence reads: CASSLLRETQYF. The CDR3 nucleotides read TGTGCCAGCAGTTTATTAAGAGAGACCCAGTACTTC.

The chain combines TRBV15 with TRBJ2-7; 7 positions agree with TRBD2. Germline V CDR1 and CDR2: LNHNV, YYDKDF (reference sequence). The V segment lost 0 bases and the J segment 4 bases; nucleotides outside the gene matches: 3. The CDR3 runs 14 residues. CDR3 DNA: TGTGCCACCAGCAGAGACATGGGGGGGTACGAGCAGTACTTC. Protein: CATSRDMGGYEQYF.

CDR3 sequence: CASSISGSTEAFF. The CDR3 bases are TGTGCCAGTAGTATATCAGGAAGCACTGAAGCTTTCTTT. The chain recombines TRBV19 with TRBJ1-1; no clear D gene. The V end lost 2 bases, the J end lost 4 bases, and 8 bases lay between the germline ends. Germline V gene data show CDR1 as LNHDA and CDR2 as SQIVND (reference sequence). This CDR3 region has 13 residues.

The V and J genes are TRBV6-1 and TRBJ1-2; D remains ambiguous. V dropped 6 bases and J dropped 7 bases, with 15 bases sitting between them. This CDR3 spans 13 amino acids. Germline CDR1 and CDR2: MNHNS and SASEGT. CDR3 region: CASSERSRGGYTF. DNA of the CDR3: TGTGCCAGCAGCGAACGCTCGCGGGGTGGCTACACCTTC.

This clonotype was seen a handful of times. CDR3 sequence (DNA): TGTGCCACCAGTGATTCAGGGGCCCTCTATGGCTACACCTTC. Translation gives CATSDSGALYGYTF. V gene TRBV24-1 combines with J gene TRBJ1-2, with D maybe TRBD1 (6 bases). The length of the CDR3 is 14 residues. V lost 2 bases and J lost 4, with 10 bases in between. CDR1 and CDR2 from the germline V gene are KGHDR and SFDVKD.

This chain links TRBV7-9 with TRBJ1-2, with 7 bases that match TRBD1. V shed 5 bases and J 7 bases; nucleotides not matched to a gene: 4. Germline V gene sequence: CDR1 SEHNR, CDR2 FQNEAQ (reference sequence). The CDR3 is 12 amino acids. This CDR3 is CASSERQGGYTF. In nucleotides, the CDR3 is TGTGCCAGCAGCGAAAGACAGGGTGGCTACACCTTC.

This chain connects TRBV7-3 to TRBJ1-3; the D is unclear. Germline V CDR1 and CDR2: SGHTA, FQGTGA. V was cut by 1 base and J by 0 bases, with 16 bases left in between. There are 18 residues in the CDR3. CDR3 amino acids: CASSLNPLGESSGNTIYF. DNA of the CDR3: TGTGCCAGCAGCTTAAACCCCCTGGGAGAGAGCTCTGGAAACACCATATATTTT.